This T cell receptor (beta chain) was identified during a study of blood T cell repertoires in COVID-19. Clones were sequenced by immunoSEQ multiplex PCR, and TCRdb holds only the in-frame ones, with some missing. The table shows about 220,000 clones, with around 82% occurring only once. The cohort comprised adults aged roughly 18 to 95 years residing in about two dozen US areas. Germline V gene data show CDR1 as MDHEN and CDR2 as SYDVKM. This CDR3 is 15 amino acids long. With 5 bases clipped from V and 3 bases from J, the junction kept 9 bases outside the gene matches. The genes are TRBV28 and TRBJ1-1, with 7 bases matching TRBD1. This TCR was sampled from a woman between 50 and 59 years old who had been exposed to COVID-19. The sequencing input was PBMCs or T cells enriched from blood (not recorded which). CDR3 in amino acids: CASSAVQGMDTEAFF. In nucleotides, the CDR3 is TGTGCCAGCAGTGCCGTACAGGGGATGGACACTGAAGCTTTCTTT.